This TCR delta chain originates from a study of gamma-delta chains in newborns, infants, children. Overall study context: Innate gammadelta T cells reportedly expand polyclonally right after birth, driven by microbial exposure, per the title.

TCRdb fed the reads to CATT. The sample lists under 6,000 delta-chain clones, approximately 5.2% occurring once. CDR3 length: 14 residues. V lost 0 bases and J lost 2, with 6 bases in between. CDR1 is GEAIGNYY, CDR2 EKD, per germline. This clone counts as medium-sized. Distinct nucleotide sequences in the sample also encode this CDR3. The chain joins TRDV2 to TRDJ2; TRDD3 is a possible D gene (6 bases). Material: blood. This receptor was identified in a child who was a newborn, infant or young child, either healthy, febrile or measles-vaccinated (not recorded which). DNA for the CDR3: TGTGCCTGTGACACCTGGGGGTTGACAGCACAACTCTTCTTT. Its protein is CACDTWGLTAQLFF.